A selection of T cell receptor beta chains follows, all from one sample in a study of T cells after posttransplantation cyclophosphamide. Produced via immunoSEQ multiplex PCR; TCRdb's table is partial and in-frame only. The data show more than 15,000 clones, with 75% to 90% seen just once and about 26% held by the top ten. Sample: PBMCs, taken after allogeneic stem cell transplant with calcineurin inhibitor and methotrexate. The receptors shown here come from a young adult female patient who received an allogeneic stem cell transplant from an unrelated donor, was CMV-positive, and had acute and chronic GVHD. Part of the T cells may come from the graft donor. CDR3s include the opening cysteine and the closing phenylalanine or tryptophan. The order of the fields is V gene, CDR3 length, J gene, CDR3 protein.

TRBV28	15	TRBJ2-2	CATRSTGGASGELFF
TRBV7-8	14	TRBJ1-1	CASSATGTGVEAFF
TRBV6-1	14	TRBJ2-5	CASRPRRAEETQYF
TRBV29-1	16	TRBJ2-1	CSVALFGLAGVSEQFF
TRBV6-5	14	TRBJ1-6	CASSNRGIGSPLHF
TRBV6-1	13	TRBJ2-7	CASKPSGVYEQYF
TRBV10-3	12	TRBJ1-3	CAISETGNTIYF
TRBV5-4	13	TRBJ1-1	CASSLGTGPEAFF
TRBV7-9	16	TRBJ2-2	CASSFYRDSNTGELFF
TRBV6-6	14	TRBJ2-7	CASSYSGLSYEQYF
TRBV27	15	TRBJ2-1	CASTKGGLAPNEQFF
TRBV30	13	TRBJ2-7	CAWEVRSPGEQYF
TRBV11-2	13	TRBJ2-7	CASSRDIVYEQYF
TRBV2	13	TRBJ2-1	CASSDLGDNEQFF
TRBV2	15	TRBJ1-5	CASSEAGGAGQPQHF
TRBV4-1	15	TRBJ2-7	CASSQVPGQSYEQYF
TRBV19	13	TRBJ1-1	CASRWGRSTEAFF
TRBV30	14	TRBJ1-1	CAWSIGVGDTEAFF
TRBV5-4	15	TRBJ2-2	CASSLGLAGTGELFF
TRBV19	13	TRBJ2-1	CASSASGSYEQFF
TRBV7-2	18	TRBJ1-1	CASSLQDRGWIMNTEAFF
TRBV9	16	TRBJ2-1	CASSVLAGRGGNEQFF
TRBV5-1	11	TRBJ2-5	CASSSQETQYF
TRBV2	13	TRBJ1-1	CASSPSGDTEAFF
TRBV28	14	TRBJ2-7	CASSYGTRGREQYF
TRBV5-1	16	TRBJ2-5	CASSWGWGGYAETQYF
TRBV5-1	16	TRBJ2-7	CASSLRAGGVSYEQYF
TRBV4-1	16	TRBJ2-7	CASSQDERRGYYEQYF
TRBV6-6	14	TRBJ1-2	CASSYAGLSYGYTF
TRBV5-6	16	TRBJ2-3	CASSAGLAELTDTQYF
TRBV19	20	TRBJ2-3	CASSPPVGSSSGRIADTQYF
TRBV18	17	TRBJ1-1	CASFYGGGTALNTEAFF